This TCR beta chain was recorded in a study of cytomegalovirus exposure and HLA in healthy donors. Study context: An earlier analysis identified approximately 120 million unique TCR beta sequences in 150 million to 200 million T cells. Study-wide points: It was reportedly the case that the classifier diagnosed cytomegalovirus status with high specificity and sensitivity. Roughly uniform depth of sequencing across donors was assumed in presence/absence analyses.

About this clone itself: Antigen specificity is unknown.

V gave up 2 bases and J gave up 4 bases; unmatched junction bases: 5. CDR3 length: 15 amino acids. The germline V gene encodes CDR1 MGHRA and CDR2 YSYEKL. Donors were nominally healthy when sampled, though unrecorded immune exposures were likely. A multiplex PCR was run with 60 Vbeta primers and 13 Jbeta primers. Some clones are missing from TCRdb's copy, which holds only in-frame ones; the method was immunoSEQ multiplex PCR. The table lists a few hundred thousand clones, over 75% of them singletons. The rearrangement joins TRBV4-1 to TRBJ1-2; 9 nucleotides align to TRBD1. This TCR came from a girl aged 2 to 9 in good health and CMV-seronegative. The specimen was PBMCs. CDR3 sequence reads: CASSQSDRGSYGYTF. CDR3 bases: TGCGCCAGCAGCCAATCCGACAGGGGGTCCTATGGCTACACCTTC.